This T cell receptor beta chain emerged from a study of PD-1 blockade in classical Hodgkin lymphoma (TCRdb year 2020). Notes on the research overall: Nivolumab dosing was 3 mg/kg intravenously every 2 weeks, continuing until either disease progression or unacceptable toxicity. The study used CyTOF and TCR beta sequencing to define a peripheral blood immune signature of response to PD-1 blockade in classical Hodgkin lymphoma. Results and caveats for the whole study, not just this receptor: Lower diversity was observed in patients in whom nivolumab was started less than 1 year after ASCT, and these patients were excluded from later analyses so that confounding by immune reconstitution would be avoided. By C4D1, a significant rise was seen in CD4+ TCR diversity but not in CD8+ TCR diversity (p=0.0027 vs p=0.16), and the rise was most apparent among complete responders (p=0.02). Baseline TCR diversity was reported as lower in newly diagnosed patients than in healthy donors, and lower still in relapsed/refractory patients. Among trial patients, those achieving complete response had baseline diversity similar to that of newly diagnosed patients, while diversity was significantly lower in partial responders and progressors. The study was restricted to a single clinical trial cohort, and the causes of repertoire differences, possibly disease activity or prior therapy, were left undefined.

The sample's time point, from its label and the paper: cycle 4 day 1 (C4D1), after less than 7 weeks of nivolumab. Every trial patient had relapsed after autologous stem cell transplantation, and cohorts A, B and C differed in prior brentuximab vedotin exposure. The trial cohort was composed of around 60 patients with relapsed/refractory classical Hodgkin lymphoma, for whom complete response, partial response or progressive disease was recorded as best overall response. Single-agent nivolumab was administered to trial patients in the multi-cohort phase II CheckMate 205 trial. An independent review committee assessed best overall response by applying the 2007 International Working Group response criteria. Trial PBMCs were collected immediately before nivolumab initiation (C1D1) and during therapy at cycle 2 day 1 and cycle 4 day 1. Peripheral blood was collected in 8 mL Vacutainer Cell Preparation Tubes, from which PBMCs were isolated by centrifugation and then cryopreserved.

The germline V gene yields SGHRS for CDR1 and YFSETQ for CDR2. From its cysteine to its phenylalanine, the CDR3 spans 11 amino acids. The kept DNA is CDR3 alone, 33 bases in frame from the first base. The trim is 0 bases for V and 14 bases for J, with a gap of 6 bases between the germline ends. Comment on this clone: The antigen it binds to is not known. No base-level quality is on record; no much larger clone is a single base apart.

The Qiagen DNeasy kit was used to extract genomic DNA both from unsorted PBMCs and from the negatively selected CD4+ and CD8+ fractions. Using primers that anneal to V and J segments, immunoSEQ multiplex PCR amplified the TCR beta CDR3 regions. Amplification bias was minimized using a synthetic immune receptor repertoire, and residual bias was removed computationally after sequencing. The authors' pipeline ran thus. Custom Python scripts were used to quantify repertoire diversity as the Shannon entropy index. Unsorted, CD4+ and CD8+ repertoires were examined separately, except in combined analyses, for which CD4+ and CD8+ sequences were merged in silico. A clone was considered expanded if an increase in frequency of at least 2-fold after treatment relative to C1D1 was found, and a pseudocount of 0.5 was applied to clones undetected at baseline. Clones with 0 or 1 copy at C1D1 were classified as singleton clones, and clones with 2 or more copies were classified as non-singleton clones. By matching protein sequences in sorted samples from the same patient, clones expanded in unsorted samples were annotated as CD4+, CD8+ or unknown. Diversity changes from C1D1 to C4D1 were tested in paired samples using Wilcoxon tests. TCRdb limited this immuneACCESS table to in-frame rearrangements with V and J called. A share of clones is missing; checked studies link under half to unresolved V genes, and the rest is unexplained. Clone size and the V and J calls come from that table; the DNA yielded D and trimming. Within this sample are 10,000 or so clones, with around 87% of them counted one time only. Of the sample, roughly 25% is held by the ten largest clones.

The chain is assembled from TRBV5-1 and TRBJ1-6; TRBD1 is a weak D gene call, 5 bases matching. The sample consisted of peripheral blood mononuclear cells (PBMCs), taken before the fourth cycle of nivolumab. The source is a human donor with classical Hodgkin lymphoma. The nucleotide sequence is TGCGCCAGCAGCTTGGGGGGGGCCCTCCACTTT. It encodes CASSLGGALHF.